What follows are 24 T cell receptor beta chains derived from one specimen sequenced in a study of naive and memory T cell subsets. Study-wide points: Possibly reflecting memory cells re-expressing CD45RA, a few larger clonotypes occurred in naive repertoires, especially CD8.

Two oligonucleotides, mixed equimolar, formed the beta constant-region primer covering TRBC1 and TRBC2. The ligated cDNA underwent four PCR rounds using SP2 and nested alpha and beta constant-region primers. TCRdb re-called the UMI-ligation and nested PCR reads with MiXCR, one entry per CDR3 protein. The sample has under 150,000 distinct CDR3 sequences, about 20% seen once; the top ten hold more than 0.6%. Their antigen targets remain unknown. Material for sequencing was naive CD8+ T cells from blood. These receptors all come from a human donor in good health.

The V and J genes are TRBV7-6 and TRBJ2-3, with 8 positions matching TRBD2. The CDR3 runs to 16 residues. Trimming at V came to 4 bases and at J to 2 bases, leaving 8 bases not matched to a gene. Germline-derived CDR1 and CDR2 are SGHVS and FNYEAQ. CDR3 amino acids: CASSYTIAGFTDTQYF. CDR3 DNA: TGTGCCAGCAGCTACACCATAGCGGGATTCACAGATACGCAGTATTTT.

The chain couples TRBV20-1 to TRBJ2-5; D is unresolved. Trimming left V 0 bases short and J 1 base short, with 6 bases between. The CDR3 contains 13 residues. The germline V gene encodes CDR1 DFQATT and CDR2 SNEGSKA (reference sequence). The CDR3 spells CSARDRFQETQYF. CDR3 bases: TGCAGTGCTAGAGACAGGTTCCAAGAGACCCAGTACTTC.

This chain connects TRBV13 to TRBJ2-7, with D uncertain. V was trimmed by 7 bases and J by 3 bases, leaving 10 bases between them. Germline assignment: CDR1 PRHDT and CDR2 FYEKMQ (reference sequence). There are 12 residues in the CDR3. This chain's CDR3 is CASTLRGYEQYF. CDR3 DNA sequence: TGTGCCAGCACCCTCAGAGGCTACGAGCAGTACTTC.

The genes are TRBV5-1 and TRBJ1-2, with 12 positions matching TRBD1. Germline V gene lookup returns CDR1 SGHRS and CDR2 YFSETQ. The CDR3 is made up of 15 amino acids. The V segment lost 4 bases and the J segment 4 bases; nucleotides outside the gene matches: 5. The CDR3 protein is CASSPGTGGGYGYTF. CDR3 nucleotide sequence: TGCGCCAGCAGCCCAGGGACAGGGGGCGGCTATGGCTACACCTTC.

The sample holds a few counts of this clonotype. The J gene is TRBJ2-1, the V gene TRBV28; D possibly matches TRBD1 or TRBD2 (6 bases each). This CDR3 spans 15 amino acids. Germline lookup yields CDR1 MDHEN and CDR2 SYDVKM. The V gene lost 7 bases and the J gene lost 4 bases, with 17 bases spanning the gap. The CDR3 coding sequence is TGTGCCAGCACCAAATCCCGGGGGCTATACAATGAGCAGTTCTTC. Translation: CASTKSRGLYNEQFF.

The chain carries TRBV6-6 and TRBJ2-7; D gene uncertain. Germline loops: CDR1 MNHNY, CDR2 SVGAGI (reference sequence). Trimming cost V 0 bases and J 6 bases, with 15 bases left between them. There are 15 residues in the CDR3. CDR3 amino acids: CASSYSWTDPGEQYF. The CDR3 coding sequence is TGTGCCAGCAGTTACTCGTGGACCGACCCCGGCGAGCAGTACTTC.

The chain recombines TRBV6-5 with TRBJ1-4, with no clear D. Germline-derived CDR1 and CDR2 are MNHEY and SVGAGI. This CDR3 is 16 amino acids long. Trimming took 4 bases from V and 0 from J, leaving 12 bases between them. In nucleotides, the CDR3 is TGTGCCAGCAGTTCGCTACTGGGTGCAACTAATGAAAAACTGTTTTTT. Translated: CASSSLLGATNEKLFF.

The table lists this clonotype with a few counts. The CDR3 DNA reads as TGCGCCAGCAGCCAAGATAATTATCGGGAGGACTCCTACAATGAGCAGTTCTTC. Translating it yields CASSQDNYREDSYNEQFF. The chain uses TRBV4-3 and TRBJ2-1, with 7 bases identical to TRBD2. V trimming: 0 bases; J trimming: 0 bases; junction bases outside the gene matches: 8. This CDR3 has 18 residues. Germline loops: CDR1 LGHNA, CDR2 YSLEER.

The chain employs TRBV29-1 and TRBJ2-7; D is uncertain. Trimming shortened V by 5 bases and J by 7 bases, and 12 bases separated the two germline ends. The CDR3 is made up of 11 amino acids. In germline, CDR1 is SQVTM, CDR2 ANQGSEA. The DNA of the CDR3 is TGCAGCGTTTGGGAATTGGGGGAGCAGTACTTC. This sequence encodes CSVWELGEQYF.

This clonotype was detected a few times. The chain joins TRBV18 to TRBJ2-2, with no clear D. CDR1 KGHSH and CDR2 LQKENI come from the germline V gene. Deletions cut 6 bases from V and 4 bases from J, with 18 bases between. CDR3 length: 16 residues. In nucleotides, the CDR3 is TGTGCCAGCTCCCCCGTCGTCGTGTATTTCACCGGGGAGCTGTTTTTT. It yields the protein CASSPVVVYFTGELFF.

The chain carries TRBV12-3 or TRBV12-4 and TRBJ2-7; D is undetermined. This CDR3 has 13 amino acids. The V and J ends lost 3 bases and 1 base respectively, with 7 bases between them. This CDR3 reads CASSFLGSYEQYF. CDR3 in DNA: TGTGCCAGCAGTTTCCTGGGGTCCTACGAGCAGTACTTC.

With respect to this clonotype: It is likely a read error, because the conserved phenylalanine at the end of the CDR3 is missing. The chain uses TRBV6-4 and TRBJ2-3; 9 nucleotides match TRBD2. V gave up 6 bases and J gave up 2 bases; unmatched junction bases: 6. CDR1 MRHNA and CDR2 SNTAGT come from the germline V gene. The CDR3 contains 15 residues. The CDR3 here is CASSNSGSDTDTQYS. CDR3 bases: TGTGCCAGCAGCAATAGCGGGAGTGACACAGATACGCAGTATTCT.

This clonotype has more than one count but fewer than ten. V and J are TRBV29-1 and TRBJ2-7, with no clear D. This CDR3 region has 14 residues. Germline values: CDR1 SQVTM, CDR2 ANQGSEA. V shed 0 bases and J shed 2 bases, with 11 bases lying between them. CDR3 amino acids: CSVEDPAYAYEQYF. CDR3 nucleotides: TGCAGCGTTGAAGATCCGGCCTACGCCTACGAGCAGTACTTC.

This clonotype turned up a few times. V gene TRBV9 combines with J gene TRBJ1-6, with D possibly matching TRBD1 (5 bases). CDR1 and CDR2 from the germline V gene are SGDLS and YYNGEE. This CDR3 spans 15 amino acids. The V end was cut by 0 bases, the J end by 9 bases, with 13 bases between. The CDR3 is CASSVGGDGGSPLHF. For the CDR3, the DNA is TGTGCCAGCAGCGTAGGAGGGGATGGTGGTTCACCCCTCCACTTT.

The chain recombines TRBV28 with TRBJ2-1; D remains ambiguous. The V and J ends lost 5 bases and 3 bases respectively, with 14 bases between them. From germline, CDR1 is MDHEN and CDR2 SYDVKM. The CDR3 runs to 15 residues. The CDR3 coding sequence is TGTGCCAGCAGTCCCGGGTTGGCGCTCTACAATGAGCAGTTCTTC. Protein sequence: CASSPGLALYNEQFF.

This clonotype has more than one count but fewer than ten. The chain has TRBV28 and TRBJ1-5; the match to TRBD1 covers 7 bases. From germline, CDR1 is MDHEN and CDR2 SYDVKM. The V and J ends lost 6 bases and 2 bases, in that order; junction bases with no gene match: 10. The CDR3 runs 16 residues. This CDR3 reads CASRREAGGGNQPQHF. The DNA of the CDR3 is TGTGCCAGCAGGCGGGAGGCAGGGGGTGGCAATCAGCCCCAGCATTTT. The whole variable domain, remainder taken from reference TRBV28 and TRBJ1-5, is DVKVTQSSRYLVKRTGEKVFLECVQDMDHENMFWYRQDPGLGLRLIYFSYDVKMKEKGDIPEGYSVSREKKERFSLILESASTNQTSMYLCASRREAGGGNQPQHFGDGTRLSIL.

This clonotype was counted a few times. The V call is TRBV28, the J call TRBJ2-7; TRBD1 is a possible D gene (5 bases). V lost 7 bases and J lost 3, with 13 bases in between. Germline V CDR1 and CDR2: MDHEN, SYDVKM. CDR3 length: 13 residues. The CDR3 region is CASKREGDYEQYF. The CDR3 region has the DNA TGTGCCAGCAAAAGGGAAGGGGACTACGAGCAGTACTTC. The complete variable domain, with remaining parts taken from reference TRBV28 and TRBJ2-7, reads DVKVTQSSRYLVKRTGEKVFLECVQDMDHENMFWYRQDPGLGLRLIYFSYDVKMKEKGDIPEGYSVSREKKERFSLILESASTNQTSMYLCASKREGDYEQYFGPGTRLTVT.

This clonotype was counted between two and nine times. CDR3 DNA sequence: TGTGCCAGCAGTTTTGTACAGGGCATGCGGCCCCAGCATTTT. It is translated as CASSFVQGMRPQHF. The chain couples TRBV28 to TRBJ1-5; D is possibly TRBD1 (6 bases). The CDR3 loop spans 14 amino acids. Germline V lookup: CDR1 MDHEN, CDR2 SYDVKM. V was clipped by 3 bases and J by 9 bases, with 15 bases between them.

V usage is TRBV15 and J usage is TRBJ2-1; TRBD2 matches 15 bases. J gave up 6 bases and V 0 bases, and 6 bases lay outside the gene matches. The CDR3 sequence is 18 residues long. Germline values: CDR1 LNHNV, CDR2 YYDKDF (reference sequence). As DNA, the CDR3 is TGTGCCACCAGCAGAGATCGTGGACTAGCGGGAGGGGGCAATGAGCAGTTCTTC. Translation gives CATSRDRGLAGGGNEQFF.

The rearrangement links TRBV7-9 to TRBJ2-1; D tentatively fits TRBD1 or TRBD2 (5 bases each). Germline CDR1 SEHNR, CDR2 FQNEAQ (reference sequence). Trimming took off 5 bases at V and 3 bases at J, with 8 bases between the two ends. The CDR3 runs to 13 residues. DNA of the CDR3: TGTGCCAGCAGCCAGGGACGCTACAATGAGCAGTTCTTC. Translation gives CASSQGRYNEQFF.

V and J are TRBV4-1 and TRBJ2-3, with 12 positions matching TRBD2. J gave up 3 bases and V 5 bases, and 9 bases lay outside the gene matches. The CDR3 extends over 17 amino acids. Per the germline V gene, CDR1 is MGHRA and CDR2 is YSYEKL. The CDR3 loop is CASSRTNLAGGTDTQYF. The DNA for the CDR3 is TGCGCCAGCAGCAGAACGAATCTAGCGGGAGGGACAGATACGCAGTATTTT.

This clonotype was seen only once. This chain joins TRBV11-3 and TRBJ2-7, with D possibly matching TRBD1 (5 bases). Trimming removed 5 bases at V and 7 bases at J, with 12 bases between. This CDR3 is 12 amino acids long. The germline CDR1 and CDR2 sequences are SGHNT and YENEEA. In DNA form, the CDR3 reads TGTGCCAGCAGCATTGGGGCTGGTGAGCAGTACTTC. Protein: CASSIGAGEQYF.

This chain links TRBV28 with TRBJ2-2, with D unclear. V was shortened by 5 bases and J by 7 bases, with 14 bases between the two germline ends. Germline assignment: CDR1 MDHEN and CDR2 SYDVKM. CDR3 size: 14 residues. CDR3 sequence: CASSPPKGGGELFF. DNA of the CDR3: TGTGCCAGCAGTCCTCCGAAGGGTGGCGGGGAGCTGTTTTTT.

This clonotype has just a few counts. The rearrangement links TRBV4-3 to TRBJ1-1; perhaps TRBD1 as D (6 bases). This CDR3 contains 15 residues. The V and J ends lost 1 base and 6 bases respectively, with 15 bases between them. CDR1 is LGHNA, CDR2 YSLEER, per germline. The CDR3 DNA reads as TGCGCCAGCAGCCAAGTACTACAGGGAAGCGCTGAAGCTTTCTTT. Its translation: CASSQVLQGSAEAFF.